These T cell receptor beta chains were read from a single sample in a study of T cell responses to AZD1222 COVID-19 vaccine. Assay: immunoSEQ multiplex PCR; the TCRdb copy retains only in-frame clones and omits some. The sample has 95,000 to 110,000 clones, around 91% seen once; the top ten hold 45% to 55%. The material sequenced was peripheral blood, taken on day 0 of AZD1222 vaccination. These receptors came from an adult in good health. Both conserved end residues are part of each CDR3. A D gene is named only where the DNA matches it firmly. Size tells how often a clone was seen (once, few, many) or the class of an expanded clone, and some rows leave it out.

length: 15
size: once
D: -
J: TRBJ2-1
V: TRBV18
DNA: TGTGCCAGCTCACCTCCGGGGGGCCCTAACAATGAGCAGTTCTTC
CDR3: CASSPPGGPNNEQFF

length: 16
size: -
D: TRBD1
J: TRBJ2-3
V: TRBV23-1
DNA: TGCGCCAGCGGACAGGGGTTGGGATCGGGGACAGATACGCAGTATTTT
CDR3: CASGQGLGSGTDTQYF

length: 15
size: -
D: -
J: TRBJ1-4
V: TRBV27
DNA: TGTGCCAGCAGTTTTGGACGGGCACTGGGAGAAAAACTGTTTTTT
CDR3: CASSFGRALGEKLFF

length: 16
size: -
D: -
J: TRBJ2-3
V: TRBV18
DNA: TGTGCCAGCTCACCAAAAGGAAGGCAGTCCACAGATACGCAGTATTTT
CDR3: CASSPKGRQSTDTQYF

length: 16
size: -
D: -
J: TRBJ1-6
V: TRBV30
DNA: TGTGCCTGGAGTGTACGTGTAGCGACTGTTAATTCACCCCTCCACTTT
CDR3: CAWSVRVATVNSPLHF

length: 16
size: -
D: -
J: TRBJ2-1
V: TRBV18
DNA: TGTGCCAGCTCACCACCGGCGGCAGTCGCTGGGGATGAGCAGTTCTTC
CDR3: CASSPPAAVAGDEQFF

length: 15
size: -
D: -
J: TRBJ2-2
V: TRBV7-8
DNA: TGTGCCAGCAGCATAATACAGGGACGGACCGGGGAGCTGTTTTTT
CDR3: CASSIIQGRTGELFF

length: 18
size: -
D: TRBD2
J: TRBJ2-2
V: TRBV4-2
DNA: TGTGCCAGCAGCCAGGACCCTCGGCTAGCGGATAACACCGGGGAGCTGTTTTTT
CDR3: CASSQDPRLADNTGELFF

length: 16
size: -
D: TRBD1
J: TRBJ2-1
V: TRBV6-2/TRBV6-3
DNA: TGTGCCAGCAGTGAGATACAGGGGGCTTCCTACAATGAGCAGTTCTTC
CDR3: CASSEIQGASYNEQFF

length: 17
size: -
D: -
J: TRBJ1-1
V: TRBV28
DNA: TGTGCCAGCAGCCCGGGGACAAGGGCCCGGAGGAACACTGAAGCTTTCTTT
CDR3: CASSPGTRARRNTEAFF

length: 15
size: -
D: TRBD1
J: TRBJ1-3
V: TRBV28
DNA: TGTGCCAGCAGAAATACAGGGGGCTTCGGAAACACCATATATTTT
CDR3: CASRNTGGFGNTIYF

length: 17
size: -
D: TRBD1
J: TRBJ2-7
V: TRBV3-1/TRBV3-2
DNA: TGTGCCAGCAGCCAAGAACCCGTCATACAGGGGAGTAACGAGCAGTACTTC
CDR3: CASSQEPVIQGSNEQYF

length: 13
size: once
D: -
J: TRBJ1-5
V: TRBV4-1
DNA: TGCGCCAGCAGCTCGTCGCTGGGACAGCCCCAGCATTTT
CDR3: CASSSSLGQPQHF

length: 16
size: once
D: -
J: TRBJ1-1
V: TRBV4-3
DNA: TGCGCCAGCAGCCAAGATCTTCCAGTGCCTTACACTGAAGCTTTCTTT
CDR3: CASSQDLPVPYTEAFF

length: 14
size: -
D: -
J: TRBJ1-4
V: TRBV28
DNA: TGTGCCAGCACCTCCACAGGGATAGGTGAAAAACTGTTTTTT
CDR3: CASTSTGIGEKLFF

length: 15
size: -
D: -
J: TRBJ1-5
V: TRBV2
DNA: TGTGCCAGCAGCATATTCGGACAGAGCAATCAGCCCCAGCATTTT
CDR3: CASSIFGQSNQPQHF

length: 15
size: -
D: -
J: TRBJ2-1
V: TRBV5-6
DNA: TGTGCCAGCAGCTCCCTCGGGGGGCCGGGGAATGAGCAGTTCTTC
CDR3: CASSSLGGPGNEQFF

length: 17
size: -
D: -
J: TRBJ1-6
V: TRBV3-1/TRBV3-2
DNA: TGTGCCAGCAGCCAAGCATGGGTAGACGCCTATAATTCACCCCTCCACTTT
CDR3: CASSQAWVDAYNSPLHF

length: 14
size: -
D: TRBD1
J: TRBJ1-2
V: TRBV28
DNA: TGTGCCAGCAGTTTAGATCAGGGGGCGCGGGGCTACACCTTC
CDR3: CASSLDQGARGYTF

length: 15
size: -
D: TRBD2
J: TRBJ2-7
V: TRBV7-2
DNA: TGTGCCAGCAGCTTAGGGCTAGCGGGGGCCGGGGAGCAGTACTTC
CDR3: CASSLGLAGAGEQYF

length: 15
size: -
D: -
J: TRBJ2-1
V: TRBV6-5
DNA: TGTGCCAGCTACCATACGGGACAAATATACAATGAGCAGTTCTTC
CDR3: CASYHTGQIYNEQFF

length: 16
size: -
D: -
J: TRBJ1-3
V: TRBV28
DNA: TGTGCCAGCAGTCGTTCGGGCTTTAGCTCTGGAAACACCATATATTTT
CDR3: CASSRSGFSSGNTIYF

length: 15
size: few
D: -
J: TRBJ1-4
V: TRBV7-9
DNA: TGTGCCAGCAGCGCGGGGACGTCGAGGGGAGAAAAACTGTTTTTT
CDR3: CASSAGTSRGEKLFF

length: 14
size: -
D: -
J: TRBJ1-5
V: TRBV15
DNA: TGTGCCACCAGCAGAGACCGCGGGGGGCAGCCCCAGCATTTT
CDR3: CATSRDRGGQPQHF

length: 16
size: -
D: -
J: TRBJ1-1
V: TRBV14
DNA: TGTGCCAGCAGCCGCAACACCGATACATCGAACACTGAAGCTTTCTTT
CDR3: CASSRNTDTSNTEAFF

length: 18
size: -
D: TRBD2
J: TRBJ2-1
V: TRBV3-1/TRBV3-2
DNA: TGTGCCAGCAGCCAAGTCTCCTGGCTAGCGGGGCCCGGGGGTGAGCAGTTCTTC
CDR3: CASSQVSWLAGPGGEQFF

length: 17
size: once
D: TRBD2
J: TRBJ2-7
V: TRBV9
DNA: TGTGCCAGCAGCGTTTCTTGGGAGGCGGGAGAAGGATACGAGCAGTACTTC
CDR3: CASSVSWEAGEGYEQYF

length: 16
size: -
D: TRBD1
J: TRBJ1-3
V: TRBV15
DNA: TGTGCCACCAGCGGCCGGGACAGGGACTCTGGAAACACCATATATTTT
CDR3: CATSGRDRDSGNTIYF

length: 17
size: -
D: -
J: TRBJ1-5
V: TRBV12-2
DNA: TGTGCAAGTCGCTTCTCAACCCCGGTGACAGGGCGTCAGCCCCAGCATTTT
CDR3: CASRFSTPVTGRQPQHF

length: 14
size: -
D: -
J: TRBJ1-3
V: TRBV4-1
DNA: TGCGCCAGCAGCCCAACGGACAGCCTTGGCCACGGGGATTTT
CDR3: CASSPTDSLGHGDF

length: 11
size: -
D: -
J: TRBJ2-1
V: TRBV6-5
DNA: TGTGCCACCTCAGTTACCAATGAGCAGTTCTTC
CDR3: CATSVTNEQFF

length: 14
size: -
D: TRBD1
J: TRBJ2-7
V: TRBV30
DNA: TGTGCCTGGAGTGTGGGACAGGGCTTTCGCGAGCAGTACTTC
CDR3: CAWSVGQGFREQYF

length: 15
size: once
D: TRBD2
J: TRBJ2-1
V: TRBV11-1
DNA: TGTGCCAGCAGCCGTAGCCCCACTAGCGCCAATGAGCAGTTCTTC
CDR3: CASSRSPTSANEQFF

length: 16
size: few
D: TRBD1
J: TRBJ1-1
V: TRBV27
DNA: TGTGCCAGCAGTCCCCGCGCCGGGACAGCGAACACTGAAGCTTTCTTT
CDR3: CASSPRAGTANTEAFF

length: 13
size: -
D: -
J: TRBJ2-7
V: TRBV7-9
DNA: TGTGCCAGCAGCTTAGGGGGTCTGTACGAGCAGTACTTC
CDR3: CASSLGGLYEQYF

length: 13
size: -
D: -
J: TRBJ1-1
V: TRBV27
DNA: TGTGCCAGCAGTTTAGGGGGTCACACTGAAGCTTTCTTT
CDR3: CASSLGGHTEAFF

length: 15
size: -
D: -
J: TRBJ1-5
V: TRBV2
DNA: TGTGCCAGCAGTGTGAAACGGAATAGCAATCAGCCCCAGCATTTT
CDR3: CASSVKRNSNQPQHF

length: 14
size: -
D: -
J: TRBJ1-1
V: TRBV5-6
DNA: TGTGCCAGCAGCCTTAGGACAGTAGGGACTGAAGCTTTCTTT
CDR3: CASSLRTVGTEAFF

length: 16
size: -
D: TRBD2
J: TRBJ2-1
V: TRBV10-3
DNA: TGTGCCATCAGCCCAGGACTAGCTGGAAGTCCCAATGAGCAGTTCTTC
CDR3: CAISPGLAGSPNEQFF

length: 12
size: -
D: TRBD1
J: TRBJ1-2
V: TRBV30
DNA: TGTGCCGAAGGGGGCCCCAACTATGGCTACACCTTC
CDR3: CAEGGPNYGYTF

length: 16
size: once
D: -
J: TRBJ1-3
V: TRBV10-3
DNA: TGTGCCATCAGTGAGTCCGAGGCAGGGTCTGGAAACACCATATATTTT
CDR3: CAISESEAGSGNTIYF

length: 13
size: -
D: -
J: TRBJ1-1
V: TRBV30
DNA: TGTGCCTGGAGTAAAGAGGGGACCACTGAAGCTTTCTTT
CDR3: CAWSKEGTTEAFF

length: 15
size: -
D: -
J: TRBJ2-2
V: TRBV10-1
DNA: TGCGCCAGCAGTACGGACCTAGCGAACACCGGGGAGCTGTTTTTT
CDR3: CASSTDLANTGELFF

length: 14
size: -
D: -
J: TRBJ2-7
V: TRBV11-2
DNA: TGTGCCAGCAGCCTCTGGACGGGGAAAGACGAGCAGTACTTC
CDR3: CASSLWTGKDEQYF

length: 15
size: -
D: -
J: TRBJ1-4
V: TRBV9
DNA: TGTGCCAGCAGCCCCGAGGGAGGGGGAGGCGAAAAACTGTTTTTT
CDR3: CASSPEGGGGEKLFF

length: 13
size: -
D: -
J: TRBJ2-2
V: TRBV19
DNA: TGTGCCAGCCGGGACAATGGGGCCGGGGAGCTGTTTTTT
CDR3: CASRDNGAGELFF

length: 15
size: -
D: TRBD2
J: TRBJ2-1
V: TRBV24-1
DNA: TGTGCCACCAGTGGGGCTAGCGGGAGGTACAATGAGCAGTTCTTC
CDR3: CATSGASGRYNEQFF

length: 15
size: -
D: -
J: TRBJ1-5
V: TRBV28
DNA: TGTGCCAGCAGTTGGGGGCAGAGGAGCAATCAGCCCCAGCATTTT
CDR3: CASSWGQRSNQPQHF

length: 13
size: -
D: -
J: TRBJ2-2
V: TRBV11-2
DNA: TGTGCCAGCAGCTTAGCCGGGACCGGGGAGCTGTTTTTT
CDR3: CASSLAGTGELFF

length: 15
size: -
D: -
J: TRBJ1-5
V: TRBV28
DNA: TGTGCCAGCGGGAACAGGGCCCTTAGCAATCAGCCCCAGCATTTT
CDR3: CASGNRALSNQPQHF

length: 15
size: -
D: TRBD1
J: TRBJ2-2
V: TRBV7-3
DNA: TGTGCCAGCAGCCCCGGGACAGGGAACACCGGGGAGCTGTTTTTT
CDR3: CASSPGTGNTGELFF

length: 15
size: -
D: TRBD1
J: TRBJ1-1
V: TRBV18
DNA: TGTGCCAGCTCACCACCGACAGGGGAAACCACTGAAGCTTTCTTT
CDR3: CASSPPTGETTEAFF

length: 17
size: -
D: -
J: TRBJ2-1
V: TRBV28
DNA: TGTGCCAGCAGTTCCCCCGGGGCGGGAAGGTCCTACAATGAGCAGTTCTTC
CDR3: CASSSPGAGRSYNEQFF

length: 16
size: -
D: TRBD2
J: TRBJ2-2
V: TRBV13
DNA: TGTGCCAGCAGCTCAGACGGGACTATGAACACCGGGGAGCTGTTTTTT
CDR3: CASSSDGTMNTGELFF

length: 15
size: -
D: TRBD2
J: TRBJ2-7
V: TRBV6-6
DNA: TGTGCCAGCAGCCTTATGGGACTAGCGGGAGGCGAGCAGTACTTC
CDR3: CASSLMGLAGGEQYF

length: 14
size: -
D: -
J: TRBJ1-2
V: TRBV15
DNA: TGTGCCACCAGCAGAGATCGCGTAAACTATGGCTACACCTTC
CDR3: CATSRDRVNYGYTF

length: 12
size: -
D: -
J: TRBJ1-6
V: TRBV30
DNA: TGTGCCTGGAGTGTATCTGGCGGCCGGGCCCACTTT
CDR3: CAWSVSGGRAHF

length: 16
size: -
D: -
J: TRBJ1-1
V: TRBV6-5
DNA: TGTGCCAGCAGTTACACCTTCGGCAATTCGAACACTGAAGCTTTCTTT
CDR3: CASSYTFGNSNTEAFF

length: 15
size: -
D: -
J: TRBJ1-2
V: TRBV15
DNA: TGTGCCACCAGCAGAATTGACCCCTCAATGCCCTCTTACACCTTC
CDR3: CATSRIDPSMPSYTF